A selection of T cell receptor beta chains follows, all from one sample in a study of blood T cells in healthy people across ages. TCRdb reanalysed the 5' RACE reads using MiXCR and keeps one entry per CDR3 protein. The sample holds 700,000 or so distinct CDR3 sequences; approximately 40% are singletons and the top ten take 30%. The sample taken for sequencing was blood. Receptors were obtained from an elderly man in good health. CDR3s leave out the opening cysteine and the closing phenylalanine or tryptophan. The order of the fields is J gene, V gene, CDR3 protein.

j_call: TRBJ2-1
v_call: TRBV20-1
cdr3_aa: SAREQGQF

j_call: TRBJ2-7
v_call: TRBV20-1
cdr3_aa: SARPPGQGAGEQY

j_call: TRBJ2-1
v_call: TRBV20-1
cdr3_aa: SARDLAGTYNEQF

j_call: TRBJ2-1
v_call: TRBV24-1
cdr3_aa: ATSEPTGGTYNEQF

j_call: TRBJ2-5
v_call: TRBV28
cdr3_aa: ASSLQLHGQETQY

j_call: TRBJ2-3
v_call: TRBV6-2/TRBV6-3
cdr3_aa: ASSRRLGTSGGSDTQY

j_call: TRBJ1-5
v_call: TRBV7-9
cdr3_aa: ASSPTGTAYNQPQH

j_call: .
v_call: TRBV5-1
cdr3_aa: ASPGGLYEQY

j_call: TRBJ2-1
v_call: TRBV5-6
cdr3_aa: ASSDVAVPYEQF

j_call: TRBJ2-3
v_call: TRBV7-9
cdr3_aa: ASSLEQRRADTQY

j_call: TRBJ2-7
v_call: TRBV25-1
cdr3_aa: ASSDYGTGSDEQY

j_call: TRBJ2-5
v_call: TRBV30
cdr3_aa: AWAQGRETQY

j_call: TRBJ2-2
v_call: TRBV11-2
cdr3_aa: ASTRDSPGELF

j_call: .
v_call: TRBV25-1
cdr3_aa: ASSEGTSGSGDTQY

j_call: TRBJ1-6
v_call: TRBV7-2
cdr3_aa: ASSSSGTVGSPLH

j_call: TRBJ2-1
v_call: TRBV5-1
cdr3_aa: ASSVMTRVNEQF

j_call: TRBJ2-1
v_call: TRBV2
cdr3_aa: ASNNLAGEQF

j_call: TRBJ2-7
v_call: TRBV2
cdr3_aa: ASSEEGAGVYEQY

j_call: .
v_call: TRBV25-1
cdr3_aa: ASSYTGGGYEQY

j_call: TRBJ2-6
v_call: TRBV27
cdr3_aa: ASSFAGFGANVLT